This TCR beta chain appears in the sequencing data of a study of blood T cell repertoires in COVID-19. Study as a whole: The samples span acute and convalescent COVID-19 from the United States, Italy and Spain.

Germline V gene sequence: CDR1 LNHDA, CDR2 SQIVND (reference sequence). The CDR3 is 13 amino acids. The germline V and J ends were trimmed by 6 bases and 8 bases, with 16 bases remaining between them. This clone appeared a few times. How the authors handled the data: The assay estimated nucleated cells by amplifying reference gene primers. Assay: immunoSEQ multiplex PCR; the TCRdb copy retains only in-frame clones and omits some. V, J and clone size were drawn from that table, and D and trimming were deduced from the DNA. The table has about 370,000 clones, 80% to 90% seen once. Recruited during active infection, patients (from Seattle) were subsequently followed longitudinally.

The origin of this receptor is a young woman with COVID-19, enrolled during active disease. Sequencing was done on a sample of peripheral blood. This sequence joins TRBV19 and TRBJ1-2; D is perhaps TRBD1 (6 bases). CDR3 nucleotides: TGTGCCAGTAGCCAAAGCAGGGGAACGGGCTACACCTTC. Residues: CASSQSRGTGYTF. The full variable domain, its missing parts supplied by reference TRBV19 and TRBJ1-2, is DGGITQSPKYLFRKEGQNVTLSCEQNLNHDAMYWYRQDPGQGLRLIYYSQIVNDFQKGDIAEGYSVSREKKESFPLTVTSAQKNPTAFYLCASSQSRGTGYTFGSGTRLTVV.